This TCR beta chain was obtained from a study of CD8+ T cells in alopecia areata. Trimming took off 8 bases at V and 7 bases at J, with 9 bases between the two ends. The CDR3 length is 10 residues. Germline V gene sequence: CDR1 SNHLY, CDR2 FYNNEI. Extraction and reverse transcription of RNA yielded cDNA as the sequencing template. The protocol was immunoSEQ multiplex PCR, while the TCRdb copy is restricted to in-frame clones and leaves out a portion. The table has roughly 100,000 clones, 85% to 90% seen once. This sample's treatment: oral pan-JAK inhibitor, 5-10 mg twice daily. The sample consisted of CD8+ T cells sorted from blood, taken at week 34, from a patient treated with tofacitinib. The chain combines TRBV2 with TRBJ2-7, with D unclear. The clonotype was recovered from a human donor with alopecia areata. The CDR3 DNA sequence: TGTGCCAGCGGTCTGGGGGAGCAGTACTTC. Its translation is CASGLGEQYF.